A selection of T cell receptor beta chains follows, all from one sample in a study of CD4 and CD8 cells across lung adenocarcinoma regions. TCRdb reprocessed the PCR reads with MiXCR, giving one entry per CDR3 protein. The data hold some 20,000 distinct CDR3 sequences, with 50% to 55% observed a single time. Material for sequencing was CD8+ T cells from the center of a lung tumor. The receptors were gathered from a female donor with lung adenocarcinoma. The CD4 and CD8 labels of this study may be unreliable. Both conserved end residues are part of each CDR3. A D gene is named only where the DNA matches it firmly. Only some rows state a clone size, as once, few, many or a class for expanded clones.

J	V	D	size	DNA	CDR3
TRBJ2-3	TRBV10-3	TRBD2	-	TGTGCCGGGAGAAACGGGGGGGGTAGCAAAGATACGCAGTATTTC	CAGRNGGGSKDTQYF
TRBJ2-1	TRBV4-1	TRBD2	many	TGCGCCAGCAGCCAAAGGGCGGTGCGGGAGAACGAGCAGTTCTTC	CASSQRAVRENEQFF
TRBJ2-3	TRBV4-1	-	many	TGCGCCAGCAGCCAAGCTCTGGGACGCGATACGCAGTATTTT	CASSQALGRDTQYF
TRBJ2-5	TRBV6-1	-	-	TGTGCCAGCACGGGGCCGAGTGTACACTTC	CASTGPSVHF
TRBJ2-4	TRBV10-1	-	-	TGCGCCAGCAGTGTAGGGGGGCGGGAAGGCAAAGATACGCAGTATTTC	CASSVGGREGKDTQYF
TRBJ2-3	TRBV10-1	-	-	TGCGCCAGCAGTGGGGAGAGCACAGATACGCAGTATTTT	CASSGESTDTQYF
TRBJ1-1	TRBV11-1	-	-	TGTGCCAGCAGCGAGGGAGGAGGGAACACTGAAGCTTTCTTT	CASSEGGGNTEAFF
TRBJ2-3	TRBV5-1	-	-	TGCGCCAGCAGCTTGGAGGGGAGTCTACTCACAGATACGCAGTATTTT	CASSLEGSLLTDTQYF
TRBJ2-1	TRBV6-1	-	few	TGTGCCAGCAGTACGGGTAGCGGTTTCAAGCAGTTCTTC	CASSTGSGFKQFF
TRBJ2-7	TRBV6-1	TRBD2	-	TGTGCCAGCAGGGACTGCTCGGAGCGGGAGACCACTGACACAGATACGCAGTACTTC	CASRDCSERETTDTDTQYF
TRBJ2-7	TRBV6-1	-	-	TGTGCCAGCAGCAAGGCGGGGGCCGGGGGGGAGCAGTACTTC	CASSKAGAGGEQYF
TRBJ2-1	TRBV9	-	-	TGTGCCAGCAGCGAGATCGGGACGAGTAACAATGAGCAGTTCTTC	CASSEIGTSNNEQFF
TRBJ2-4	TRBV27	-	-	TGTGCCCTCAGGGGCCGTGTACTTGACGCTCAGTACTTC	CALRGRVLDAQYF
TRBJ2-3	TRBV20-1	-	-	TGCAGTGCTAGAGTGGGGGTTGGGGAAGATACGCAGTATTTT	CSARVGVGEDTQYF
TRBJ2-4	TRBV10-1	TRBD1	-	TGCGCCAGCAGTGAGTCGGGGCAGGGGGCCAAAGATACGCAGTACTTC	CASSESGQGAKDTQYF
TRBJ2-1	TRBV27	TRBD2	many	TGTGCCAGCAGTCTTTTGGGACTAGCGGGAGAACCCTACAATGAGCAGTTCTTC	CASSLLGLAGEPYNEQFF
TRBJ2-5	TRBV10-2	TRBD2	-	TGCGCGGGGAGCGGGAGCGGGGGCGAGGATACCCAGTACTTC	CAGSGSGGEDTQYF
TRBJ2-4	TRBV6-5	-	-	TGTGCCAGCAGTTACACCGGTGGGCCCTACGATGAGCAGTACTTC	CASSYTGGPYDEQYF